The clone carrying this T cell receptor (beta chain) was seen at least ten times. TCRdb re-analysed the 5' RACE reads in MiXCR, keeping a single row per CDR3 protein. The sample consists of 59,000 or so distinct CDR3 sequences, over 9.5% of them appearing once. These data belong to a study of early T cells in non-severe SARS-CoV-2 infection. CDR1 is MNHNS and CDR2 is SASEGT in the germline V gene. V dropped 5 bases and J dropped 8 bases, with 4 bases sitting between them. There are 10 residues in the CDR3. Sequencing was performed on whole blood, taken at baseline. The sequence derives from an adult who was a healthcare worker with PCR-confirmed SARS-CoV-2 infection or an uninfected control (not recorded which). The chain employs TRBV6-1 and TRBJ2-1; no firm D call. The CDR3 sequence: CASSFYEQFF. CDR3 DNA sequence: TGTGCCAGCAGTTTCTATGAGCAGTTCTTC.